This is a list of T cell receptor beta chains from one sample in a study of blood T cell repertoires in COVID-19. Some clones are missing from TCRdb's copy, which holds only in-frame ones; the method was immunoSEQ multiplex PCR. The repertoire holds almost 90,000 clones, with around nine tenths as singletons. Sequenced input: peripheral blood. All receptors come from an elderly man with acute or convalescent COVID-19. CDR3s include the opening cysteine and the closing phenylalanine or tryptophan. D genes are given only for firm matches. The size entry is marked missing in some rows and otherwise reads once, few, many or a size class.

V: TRBV7-3
D: NA
size: NA
J: TRBJ1-1
CDR3: CASSLMSNTEAFF
DNA: TGTGCCAGCAGCTTAATGTCAAACACTGAAGCTTTCTTT

V: TRBV5-1
D: NA
size: NA
J: TRBJ2-7
CDR3: CASSFGPSTYEQYF
DNA: TGCGCCAGCAGCTTTGGCCCTTCCACCTACGAGCAGTACTTC

V: TRBV6-6
D: TRBD2
size: NA
J: TRBJ2-7
CDR3: CASSYGTSWLYEQYF
DNA: TGTGCCAGCAGTTACGGGACTAGCTGGCTCTACGAGCAGTACTTC

V: TRBV10-3
D: NA
size: once
J: TRBJ1-2
CDR3: CAISDGGFYGYTF
DNA: TGTGCCATCAGTGATGGGGGGTTCTATGGCTACACCTTC

V: TRBV9
D: TRBD1
size: NA
J: TRBJ1-1
CDR3: CASSVVPGQGNTEAFF
DNA: TGTGCCAGCAGCGTAGTCCCAGGACAGGGGAACACTGAAGCTTTCTTT

V: TRBV24-1
D: NA
size: NA
J: TRBJ2-7
CDR3: CATSSPTGPYEQYF
DNA: TGTGCCACCAGTTCTCCTACAGGGCCCTACGAGCAGTACTTC

V: TRBV28
D: NA
size: NA
J: TRBJ1-1
CDR3: CASSSALQGKNTEAFF
DNA: TGTGCCAGCAGTTCAGCCCTCCAGGGGAAGAACACTGAAGCTTTCTTT

V: TRBV10-2
D: TRBD2
size: NA
J: TRBJ2-5
CDR3: CASSTRTGGGTQYF
DNA: TGCGCCAGCAGCACCCGGACCGGGGGGGGGACCCAGTACTTC

V: TRBV9
D: NA
size: NA
J: TRBJ2-1
CDR3: CASSPREDRLYNEQFF
DNA: TGTGCCAGCAGCCCCCGGGAGGACAGACTTTACAATGAGCAGTTCTTC

V: TRBV2
D: NA
size: NA
J: TRBJ1-3
CDR3: CASREGFSGNTIYF
DNA: TGTGCCAGCAGGGAGGGGTTTTCTGGAAACACCATATATTTT

V: TRBV29-1
D: NA
size: NA
J: TRBJ1-1
CDR3: CSVEIKGGTEAFF
DNA: TGCAGCGTTGAGATAAAGGGAGGAACTGAAGCTTTCTTT

V: TRBV5-1
D: TRBD1
size: NA
J: TRBJ1-2
CDR3: CASSLGQGVNYGYTF
DNA: TGCGCCAGCAGCTTAGGACAGGGAGTCAACTATGGCTACACCTTC

V: TRBV29-1
D: TRBD1
size: NA
J: TRBJ1-1
CDR3: CSATGGITEAFF
DNA: TGCAGCGCGACAGGGGGAATCACTGAAGCTTTCTTT

V: TRBV7-9
D: TRBD1
size: NA
J: TRBJ1-2
CDR3: CASSRDRPDNYGYTF
DNA: TGTGCCAGCAGCCGGGACAGGCCCGATAACTATGGCTACACCTTC

V: TRBV30
D: NA
size: NA
J: TRBJ2-7
CDR3: CAWSVYGSSYEQYF
DNA: TGTGCCTGGAGTGTATATGGCAGCTCCTACGAGCAGTACTTC

V: TRBV20-1
D: NA
size: once
J: TRBJ1-4
CDR3: CSASSGVTNEKLFF
DNA: TGCAGTGCTAGTTCAGGGGTAACTAATGAAAAACTGTTTTTT

V: TRBV19
D: TRBD2
size: NA
J: TRBJ2-7
CDR3: CASTPGGTYEQYF
DNA: TGTGCCAGTACACCGGGGGGAACCTACGAGCAGTACTTC

V: TRBV19
D: NA
size: NA
J: TRBJ1-6
CDR3: CASSAGREGSPLHF
DNA: TGTGCCAGTAGTGCCGGACGGGAGGGCTCACCCCTCCACTTT

V: TRBV29-1
D: TRBD2
size: once
J: TRBJ2-3
CDR3: CSVVRNWRGNSTDTQYF
DNA: TGCAGCGTTGTCCGGAACTGGCGGGGGAATAGCACAGATACGCAGTATTTT

V: TRBV7-3
D: NA
size: NA
J: TRBJ2-2
CDR3: CASSSGVRETGELFF
DNA: TGTGCCAGCAGCTCCGGCGTGAGGGAAACCGGGGAGCTGTTTTTT

V: TRBV5-6
D: NA
size: NA
J: TRBJ1-4
CDR3: CASSYDSLDEKLFF
DNA: TGTGCCAGCAGCTATGACAGTCTCGATGAAAAACTGTTTTTT

V: TRBV5-1
D: TRBD2
size: NA
J: TRBJ2-7
CDR3: CASSLGTSGRSYEQYF
DNA: TGCGCCAGCAGCTTGGGTACTAGCGGGAGGTCCTACGAGCAGTACTTC

V: TRBV28
D: NA
size: NA
J: TRBJ1-4
CDR3: CASRFAGGREKLFF
DNA: TGTGCCAGCAGGTTCGCCGGGGGTAGAGAAAAACTGTTTTTT

V: TRBV13
D: NA
size: NA
J: TRBJ1-2
CDR3: CASSLGRGANYGYTF
DNA: TGTGCCAGCAGCTTAGGGCGGGGGGCGAACTATGGCTACACCTTC

V: TRBV4-1
D: NA
size: NA
J: TRBJ2-3
CDR3: CASSRGRGPGTDTQYF
DNA: TGCGCCAGCAGCCGAGGGCGGGGGCCGGGAACAGATACGCAGTATTTT

V: TRBV7-2
D: NA
size: NA
J: TRBJ1-1
CDR3: CASSSQPGTEAFF
DNA: TGTGCCAGCAGCTCTCAACCCGGCACTGAAGCTTTCTTT

V: TRBV6-1
D: NA
size: NA
J: TRBJ1-2
CDR3: CASSERGGYGYTF
DNA: TGTGCCAGCAGTGAGAGGGGGGGCTATGGCTACACCTTC

V: TRBV18
D: NA
size: once
J: TRBJ1-6
CDR3: CASSPQGSPLHF
DNA: TGTGCCAGCTCACCCCAGGGTTCACCCCTCCACTTT

V: TRBV5-6
D: TRBD2
size: NA
J: TRBJ2-7
CDR3: CASSASGGYEQYF
DNA: TGTGCCAGCAGCGCTAGCGGGGGCTACGAGCAGTACTTC